This is a list of T cell receptor beta chains from one sample in a study of CD8+ T cells in alopecia areata. Assay: immunoSEQ multiplex PCR; the TCRdb copy retains only in-frame clones and omits some. The sample records 150,000 to 200,000 clones, about 60% being singletons. Sequenced material: CD4+ T cells sorted from blood. These receptors were collected from a human donor in good health. Each CDR3 is given with its conserved first and last residue. A D gene is named only where the DNA matches it firmly. Clone size is stated in some rows and not others, as once, few, many or a class when expanded.

D gene	V gene	clone size	J gene	CDR3 DNA	CDR3 protein
.	TRBV11-2	few	TRBJ2-5	TGTGCCAGCAGCTCCTTGAGGGCCCCAGTACGGACCCAGTACTTC	CASSSLRAPVRTQYF
.	TRBV29-1	.	TRBJ2-3	TGCAGCGTTGAAGATCTCAGGGGGGGCTCTAACCCAGATACGCAGTATTTT	CSVEDLRGGSNPDTQYF
.	TRBV2	.	TRBJ2-7	TGTGCCAGCAGGGGACTGGGTTCTTCCTACGAGCAGTACTTC	CASRGLGSSYEQYF
.	TRBV6-5	once	TRBJ1-2	TGTGCCAGCAGTTACGCATGGACAGCGGCCAACTATGGCTACACCTTC	CASSYAWTAANYGYTF
TRBD1	TRBV29-1	.	TRBJ1-1	TGCAGCGTTGTAACGGACAGGGCTATAGCTTTCTTT	CSVVTDRAIAFF
.	TRBV11-3	once	TRBJ2-1	TGTGCCAGCAGCTTAGGGGGTCATGAGCAGTTCTTC	CASSLGGHEQFF
.	TRBV23-1	.	TRBJ2-1	TGCGCCAGCAGTCGGGGACATAGCTCCTACAATGAGCAGTTCTTC	CASSRGHSSYNEQFF
.	TRBV27	few	TRBJ2-3	TGTGCCAGCAGTTTTCGGCGGGCAGGCACAGATACGCAGTATTTT	CASSFRRAGTDTQYF
.	TRBV28	.	TRBJ1-5	TGTGCCAGCAGGGAGCGGACATCTCGAAGCAATCAGCCCCAGCATTTT	CASRERTSRSNQPQHF
TRBD2	TRBV6-6	.	TRBJ2-2	TGTGCCACCTGCCTCAAGCGGGAGACCGGGGAGCTGTTTTTT	CATCLKRETGELFF
TRBD2	TRBV29-1	.	TRBJ2-3	TGCAGCGTTCGTCTGGGGGGGAGAAGTGTAACAGATACGCAGTATTTT	CSVRLGGRSVTDTQYF
TRBD2	TRBV29-1	.	TRBJ2-7	TGCAGCGCCCTAGGACTAGCGGGAGAACACTACGAGCAGTACTTC	CSALGLAGEHYEQYF
TRBD2	TRBV11-2	.	TRBJ2-5	TGTGCCAGCAGCCCGACTAGCGTTGGGACCCAGTACTTC	CASSPTSVGTQYF
TRBD1	TRBV19	few	TRBJ2-5	TGTGCCAGTAGGGGACAGCAAGAGACCCAGTACTTC	CASRGQQETQYF
.	TRBV29-1	few	TRBJ2-7	TGCAGCGTTGAGAACAGGCCCTACGAGCAGTACTTC	CSVENRPYEQYF
TRBD2	TRBV7-9	.	TRBJ2-1	TGTGCCAGCAGCTATCATCTAGCGGGCTCCTACAATGAGCAGTTCTTC	CASSYHLAGSYNEQFF
.	TRBV7-9	once	TRBJ1-1	TGTGCCAGCGGGCTATGGGGGGCGAACACTGAAGCTTTCTTT	CASGLWGANTEAFF
TRBD2	TRBV5-1	.	TRBJ2-1	TGCGCCAGCAGCTTGTTCCCACCCATTCAGCGGGAGGCCTACAATGAGCAGTTCTTC	CASSLFPPIQREAYNEQFF
TRBD1	TRBV6-6	once	TRBJ1-6	TGTGCCAGTCAACCCGGACAGGGACATTCACCCCTCCACTTT	CASQPGQGHSPLHF
.	TRBV29-1	few	TRBJ1-3	TGCAGCGTTGGTTGGGAGGGGCCTACTTCTTTT	CSVGWEGPTSF